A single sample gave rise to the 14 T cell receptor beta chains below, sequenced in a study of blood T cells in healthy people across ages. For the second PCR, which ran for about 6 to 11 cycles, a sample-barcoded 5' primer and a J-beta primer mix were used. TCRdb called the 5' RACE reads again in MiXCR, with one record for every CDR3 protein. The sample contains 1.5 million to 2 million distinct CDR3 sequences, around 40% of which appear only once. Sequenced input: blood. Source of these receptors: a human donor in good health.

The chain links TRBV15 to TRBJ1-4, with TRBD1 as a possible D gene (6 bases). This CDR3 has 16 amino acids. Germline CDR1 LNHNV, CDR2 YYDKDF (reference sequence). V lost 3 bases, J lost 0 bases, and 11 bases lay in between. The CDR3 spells CATSSGRGATNEKLFF. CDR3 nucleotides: TGTGCCACCAGCAGTGGTAGGGGGGCAACTAATGAAAAACTGTTTTTT.

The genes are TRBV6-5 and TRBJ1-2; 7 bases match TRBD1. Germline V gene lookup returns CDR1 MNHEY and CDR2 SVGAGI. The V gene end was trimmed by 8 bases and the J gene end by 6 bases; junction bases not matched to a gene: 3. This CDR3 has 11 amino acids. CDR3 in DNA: TGTGCCAGCTTCACAGGGGATGGCTACACCTTC. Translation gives CASFTGDGYTF.

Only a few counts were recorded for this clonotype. The CDR3 is CAWSRGVNTEAFF. The CDR3 DNA reads as TGTGCCTGGTCACGGGGGGTAAACACTGAAGCTTTCTTT. J is TRBJ1-1 and V is TRBV30, with TRBD1 as a possible D gene (5 bases). CDR1 and CDR2 (germline): GTSNPN, SVGIG (reference sequence). Deletions cut 5 bases from V and 2 bases from J, with 12 bases between. CDR3 length equals 13 residues.

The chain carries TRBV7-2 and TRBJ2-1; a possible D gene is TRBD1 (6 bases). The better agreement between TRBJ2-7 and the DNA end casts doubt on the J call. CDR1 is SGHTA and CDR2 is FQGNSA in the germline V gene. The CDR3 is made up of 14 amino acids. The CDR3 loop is CASSSQDSYNEQYF. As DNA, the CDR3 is TGTGCCAGCAGCTCCCAGGACAGCTACAATGAGCAGTACTTC.

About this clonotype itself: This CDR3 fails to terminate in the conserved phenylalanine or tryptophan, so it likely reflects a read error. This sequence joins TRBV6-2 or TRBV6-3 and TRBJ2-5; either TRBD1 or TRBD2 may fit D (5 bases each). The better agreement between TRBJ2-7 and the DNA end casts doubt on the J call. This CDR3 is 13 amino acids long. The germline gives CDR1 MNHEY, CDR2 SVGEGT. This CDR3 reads CACEGPHPYEQYL. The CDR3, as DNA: TGTGCCTGCGAGGGACCGCACCCCTACGAGCAGTACTTA.

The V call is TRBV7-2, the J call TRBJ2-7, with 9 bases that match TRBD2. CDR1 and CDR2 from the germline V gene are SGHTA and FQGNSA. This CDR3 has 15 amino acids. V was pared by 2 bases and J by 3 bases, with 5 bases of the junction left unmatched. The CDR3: CASSLSPSGVYEQYF. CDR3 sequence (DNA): TGTGCCAGCAGCTTATCTCCTAGCGGGGTCTACGAGCAGTACTTC.

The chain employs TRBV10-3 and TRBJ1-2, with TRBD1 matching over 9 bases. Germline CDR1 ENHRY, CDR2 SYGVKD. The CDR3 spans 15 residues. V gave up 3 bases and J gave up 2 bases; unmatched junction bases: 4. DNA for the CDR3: TGTGCCATCAGTGATGGCGGGACAGGGAACTATGGCTACACCTTC. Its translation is CAISDGGTGNYGYTF.

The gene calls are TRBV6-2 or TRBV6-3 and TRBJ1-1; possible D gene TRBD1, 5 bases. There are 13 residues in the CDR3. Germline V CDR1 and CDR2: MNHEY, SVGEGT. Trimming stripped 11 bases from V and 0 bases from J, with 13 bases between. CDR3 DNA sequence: TGTGCCGTCAGGGTACGGATGAACACTGAAGCTTTCTTT. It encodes CAVRVRMNTEAFF.

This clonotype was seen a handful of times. This CDR3 is CAISPGQGEETQYF. CDR3 nucleotide sequence: TGTGCCATCAGTCCGGGACAGGGTGAGGAGACCCAGTACTTC. The V and J genes are TRBV10-3 and TRBJ2-5, with 9 bases identical to TRBD1. The CDR3 consists of 14 residues. V lost 5 bases to trimming and J lost 5 bases; unmatched junction nucleotides: 6. Germline values: CDR1 ENHRY, CDR2 SYGVKD.

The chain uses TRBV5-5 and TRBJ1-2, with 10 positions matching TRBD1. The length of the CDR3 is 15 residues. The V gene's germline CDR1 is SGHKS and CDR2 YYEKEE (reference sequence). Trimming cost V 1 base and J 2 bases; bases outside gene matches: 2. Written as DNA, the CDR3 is TGTGCCAGCAGCTTGACGACAGGGGGCAACTATGGCTACACCTTC. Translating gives CASSLTTGGNYGYTF.

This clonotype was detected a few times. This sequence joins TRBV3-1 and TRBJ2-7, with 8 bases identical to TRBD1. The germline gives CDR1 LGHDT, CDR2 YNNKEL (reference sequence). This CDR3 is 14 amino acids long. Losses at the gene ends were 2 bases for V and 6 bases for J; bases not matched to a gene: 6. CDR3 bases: TGTGCCAGCAGCCAAAACCTCGACAGGGGCGAGCAGTACTTC. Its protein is CASSQNLDRGEQYF.

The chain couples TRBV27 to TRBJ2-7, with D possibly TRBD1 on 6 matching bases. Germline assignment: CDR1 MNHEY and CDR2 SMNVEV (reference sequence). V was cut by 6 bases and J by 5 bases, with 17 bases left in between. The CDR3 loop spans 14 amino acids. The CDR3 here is CASSYNGQLHEQYF. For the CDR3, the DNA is TGTGCCAGCAGCTACAACGGACAGCTTCACGAGCAGTACTTC.

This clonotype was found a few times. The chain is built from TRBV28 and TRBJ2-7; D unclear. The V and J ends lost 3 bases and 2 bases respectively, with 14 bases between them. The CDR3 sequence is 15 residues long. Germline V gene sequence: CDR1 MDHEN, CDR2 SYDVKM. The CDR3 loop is CASSLGGNEPYEQYF. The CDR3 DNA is TGTGCCAGCAGTTTGGGCGGAAACGAGCCCTACGAGCAGTACTTC.

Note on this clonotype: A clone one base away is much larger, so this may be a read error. In DNA form, the CDR3 reads TGTGCCACCAGTAAATCACGCACAGGTACGCAGTATTTT. This sequence encodes CATSKSRTGTQYF. This sequence joins TRBV24-1 and TRBJ2-3; a weak D match, TRBD1 (5 bases). Germline V CDR1 and CDR2: KGHDR, SFDVKD. The CDR3 has 13 amino acids.